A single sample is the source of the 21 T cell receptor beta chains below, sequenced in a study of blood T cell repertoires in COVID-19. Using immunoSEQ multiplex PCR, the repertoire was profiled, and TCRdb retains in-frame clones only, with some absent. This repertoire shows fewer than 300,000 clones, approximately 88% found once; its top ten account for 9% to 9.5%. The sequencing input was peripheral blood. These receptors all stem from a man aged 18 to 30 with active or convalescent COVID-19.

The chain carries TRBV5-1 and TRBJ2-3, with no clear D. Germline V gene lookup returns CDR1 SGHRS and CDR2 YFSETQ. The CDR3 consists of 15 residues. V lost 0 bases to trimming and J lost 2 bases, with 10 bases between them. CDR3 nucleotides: TGCGCCAGCAGCTTGGAGGAGTTTCCCACAGATACGCAGTATTTT. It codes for CASSLEEFPTDTQYF. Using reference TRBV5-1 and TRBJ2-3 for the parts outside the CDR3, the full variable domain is KAGVTQTPRYLIKTRGQQVTLSCSPISGHRSVSWYQQTPGQGLQFLFEYFSETQRNKGNFPGRFSGRQFSNSRSEMNVSTLELGDSALYLCASSLEEFPTDTQYFGPGTRLTVL.

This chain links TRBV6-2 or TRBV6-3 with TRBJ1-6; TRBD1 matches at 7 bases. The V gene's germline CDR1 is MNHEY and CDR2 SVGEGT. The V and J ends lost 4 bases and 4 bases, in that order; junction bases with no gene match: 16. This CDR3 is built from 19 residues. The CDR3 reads CASSFSIGQETMYNSPLHF. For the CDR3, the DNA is TGTGCCAGCAGTTTTTCCATCGGACAGGAGACCATGTATAATTCACCCCTCCACTTT.

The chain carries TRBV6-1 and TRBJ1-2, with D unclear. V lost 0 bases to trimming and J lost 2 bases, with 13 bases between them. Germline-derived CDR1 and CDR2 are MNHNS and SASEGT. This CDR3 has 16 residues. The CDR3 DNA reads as TGTGCCAGCAGTGAAGCTCTGCCAGACACCAACTATGGCTACACCTTC. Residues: CASSEALPDTNYGYTF.

The DNA of the CDR3 is TGTGTTAATCCGTGCCGGCCTGAATTCGGGATCGATGAGCAGTTCTTC. Its translation: CVNPCRPEFGIDEQFF. The V call is TRBV6-9, the J call TRBJ2-1, with D possibly matching TRBD2 (5 bases). CDR3 length: 16 amino acids. Germline CDR1 MNHGY, CDR2 SVAAGI.

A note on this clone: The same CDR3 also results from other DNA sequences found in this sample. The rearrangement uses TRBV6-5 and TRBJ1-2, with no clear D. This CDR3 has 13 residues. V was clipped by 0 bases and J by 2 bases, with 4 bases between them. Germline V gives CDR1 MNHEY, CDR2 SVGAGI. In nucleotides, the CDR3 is TGTGCCAGCAGTTACTCGGCCAACTATGGCTACACCTTC. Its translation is CASSYSANYGYTF.

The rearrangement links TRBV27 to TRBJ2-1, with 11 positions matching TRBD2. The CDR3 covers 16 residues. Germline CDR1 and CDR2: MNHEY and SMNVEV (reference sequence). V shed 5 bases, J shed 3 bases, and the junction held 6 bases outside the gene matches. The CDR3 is CASSRGTSGDYNEQFF. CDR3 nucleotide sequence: TGTGCCAGCAGTCGCGGGACTAGCGGCGACTACAATGAGCAGTTCTTC.

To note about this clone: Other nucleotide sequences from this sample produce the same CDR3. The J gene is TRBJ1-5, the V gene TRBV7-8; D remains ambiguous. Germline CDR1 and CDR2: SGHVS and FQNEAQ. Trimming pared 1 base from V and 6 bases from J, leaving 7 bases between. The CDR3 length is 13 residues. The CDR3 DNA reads TGTGCCAGCAGCTTAGGAGGAAGTCAGCCCCAGCATTTT. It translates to CASSLGGSQPQHF.

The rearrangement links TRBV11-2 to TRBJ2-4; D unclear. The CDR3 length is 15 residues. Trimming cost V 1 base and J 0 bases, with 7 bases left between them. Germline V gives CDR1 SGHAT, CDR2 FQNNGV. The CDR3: CASSLVTGAKNIQYF. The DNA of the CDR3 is TGTGCCAGCAGCTTAGTAACGGGAGCCAAAAACATTCAGTACTTC.

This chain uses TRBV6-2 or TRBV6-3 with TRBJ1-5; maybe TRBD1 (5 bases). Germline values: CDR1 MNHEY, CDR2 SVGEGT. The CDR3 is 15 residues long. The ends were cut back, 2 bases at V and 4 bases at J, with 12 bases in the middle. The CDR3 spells CASSYRREGNQPQHF. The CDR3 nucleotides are TGTGCCAGCAGTTACCGCAGGGAGGGGAATCAGCCCCAGCATTTT.

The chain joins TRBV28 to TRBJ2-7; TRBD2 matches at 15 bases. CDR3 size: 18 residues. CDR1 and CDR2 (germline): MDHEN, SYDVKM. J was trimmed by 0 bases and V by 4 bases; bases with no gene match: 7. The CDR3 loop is CASSSSWTSGGASYEQYF. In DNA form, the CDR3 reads TGTGCCAGCAGTTCCTCGTGGACTAGCGGGGGGGCCTCCTACGAGCAGTACTTC.

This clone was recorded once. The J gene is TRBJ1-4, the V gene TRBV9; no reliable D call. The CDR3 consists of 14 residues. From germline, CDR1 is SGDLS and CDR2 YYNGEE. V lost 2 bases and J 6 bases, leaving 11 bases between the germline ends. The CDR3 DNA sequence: TGTGCCAGCAGCGTGTCGGGGTCGGATGAAAAACTGTTTTTT. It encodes CASSVSGSDEKLFF.

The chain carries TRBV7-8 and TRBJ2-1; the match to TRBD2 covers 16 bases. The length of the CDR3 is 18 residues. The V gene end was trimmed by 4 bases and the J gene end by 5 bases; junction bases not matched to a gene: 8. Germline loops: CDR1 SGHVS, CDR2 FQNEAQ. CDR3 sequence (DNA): TGTGCCAGCAGCTGGGGACTAGCGGGGGGGCCTTCCCACAATGAGCAGTTCTTC. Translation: CASSWGLAGGPSHNEQFF.

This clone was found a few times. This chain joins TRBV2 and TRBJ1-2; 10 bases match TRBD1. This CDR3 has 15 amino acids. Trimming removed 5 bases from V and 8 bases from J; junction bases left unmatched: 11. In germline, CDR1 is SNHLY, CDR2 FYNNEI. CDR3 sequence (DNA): TGTGCCAGCAGTCCGACAGGGGGCTCAGTGAGGGGCTACACCTTC. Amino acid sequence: CASSPTGGSVRGYTF.

CDR3 residues: CSVVGQEANYGYTF. CDR3 DNA sequence: TGCAGCGTTGTAGGTCAGGAAGCTAACTATGGCTACACCTTC. This sequence joins TRBV29-1 and TRBJ1-2; D is unclear. The germline V and J ends were trimmed by 4 bases and 0 bases, with 12 bases remaining between them. The CDR3 runs to 14 residues. Germline loops: CDR1 SQVTM, CDR2 ANQGSEA.

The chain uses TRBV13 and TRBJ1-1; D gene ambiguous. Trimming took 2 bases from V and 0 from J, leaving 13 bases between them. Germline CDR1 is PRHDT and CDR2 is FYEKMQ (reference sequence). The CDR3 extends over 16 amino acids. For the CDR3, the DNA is TGTGCCAGCAGCTTACCCTCAACAAATTTGAACACTGAAGCTTTCTTT. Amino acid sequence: CASSLPSTNLNTEAFF.

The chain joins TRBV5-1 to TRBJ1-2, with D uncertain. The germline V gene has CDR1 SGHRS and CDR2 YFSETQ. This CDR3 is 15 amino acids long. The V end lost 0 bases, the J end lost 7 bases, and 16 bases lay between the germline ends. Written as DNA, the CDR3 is TGCGCCAGCAGCTTGGACCAATGGCGAGGTTTTGGCTACACCTTC. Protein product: CASSLDQWRGFGYTF.

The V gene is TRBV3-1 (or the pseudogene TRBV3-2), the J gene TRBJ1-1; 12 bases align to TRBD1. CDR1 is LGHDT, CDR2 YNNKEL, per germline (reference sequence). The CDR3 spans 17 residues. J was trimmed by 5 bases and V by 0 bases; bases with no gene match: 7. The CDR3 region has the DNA TGTGCCAGCAGCCAAGATCTGGGACAGGGGGCGCGAACTGAAGCTTTCTTT. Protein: CASSQDLGQGARTEAFF.

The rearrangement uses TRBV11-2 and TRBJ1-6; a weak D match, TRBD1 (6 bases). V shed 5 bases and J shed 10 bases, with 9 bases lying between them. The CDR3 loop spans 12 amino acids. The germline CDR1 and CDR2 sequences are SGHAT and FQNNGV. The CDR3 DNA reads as TGTGCCAGCAGCCCAGGGGTCTCACCCCTCCACTTT. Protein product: CASSPGVSPLHF.

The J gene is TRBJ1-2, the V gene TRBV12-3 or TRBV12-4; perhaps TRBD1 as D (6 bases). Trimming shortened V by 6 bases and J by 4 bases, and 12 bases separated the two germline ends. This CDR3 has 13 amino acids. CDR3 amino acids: CASRPQGSYGYTF. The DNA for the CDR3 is TGTGCCAGCAGGCCTCAGGGGTCCTATGGCTACACCTTC.

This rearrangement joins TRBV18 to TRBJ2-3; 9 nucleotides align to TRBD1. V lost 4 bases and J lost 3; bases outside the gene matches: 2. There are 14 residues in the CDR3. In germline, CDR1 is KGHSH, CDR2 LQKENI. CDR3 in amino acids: CASSLDRGTDTQYF. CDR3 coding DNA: TGTGCCAGCTCACTGGACAGGGGTACAGATACGCAGTATTTT. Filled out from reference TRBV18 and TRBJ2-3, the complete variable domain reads NAGVMQNPRHLVRRRGQEARLRCSPMKGHSHVYWYRQLPEEGLKFMVYLQKENIIDESGMPKERFSAEFPKEGPSILRIQQVVRGDSAAYFCASSLDRGTDTQYFGPGTRLTVL.

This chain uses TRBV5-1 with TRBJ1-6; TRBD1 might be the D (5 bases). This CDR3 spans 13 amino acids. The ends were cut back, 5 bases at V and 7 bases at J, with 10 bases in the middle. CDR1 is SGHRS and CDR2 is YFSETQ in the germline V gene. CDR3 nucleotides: TGCGCCAGCAGTGTAGGGGAAAATTCACCCCTCCACTTT. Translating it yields CASSVGENSPLHF.